The 30 T cell receptor beta chains given below trace back to one sample, sequenced in a study of shared clonotypes between healthy human individuals. TCRdb's table, derived via immunoSEQ multiplex PCR, lists solely in-frame clones and lacks some. The sample has 2 million or so clones, 85% to 95% seen once. The sample was naive CD4+ T cells sorted from blood. Subset described: CD45RA+ positively selected. The receptors stem from a man aged 18 to 29 in good health.

The V gene is TRBV9, the J gene TRBJ1-2, with TRBD1 matching over 8 bases. Trimming at V came to 4 bases and at J to 6 bases, leaving 11 bases not matched to a gene. CDR1 is SGDLS and CDR2 is YYNGEE in the germline V gene. There are 15 residues in the CDR3. The DNA for the CDR3 is TGTGCCAGCAGCACCCCGACAGGGGTGAATGATGGCTACACCTTC. Translating gives CASSTPTGVNDGYTF.

The CDR3 sequence: CAWSRTRGTSGGVIPYEQYF. CDR3 in DNA: TGTGCCTGGAGTCGTACCCGCGGGACTAGCGGGGGGGTAATCCCCTACGAGCAGTACTTC. This chain uses TRBV30 with TRBJ2-7, with 16 bases matching TRBD2. V dropped 2 bases and J dropped 2; count of bases not matched to a gene: 15. This CDR3 has 20 amino acids. From germline, CDR1 is GTSNPN and CDR2 SVGIG (reference sequence).

The rearrangement links TRBV2 to TRBJ1-2; 8 nucleotides align to TRBD1. CDR1 is SNHLY and CDR2 is FYNNEI in the germline V gene. The CDR3 contains 14 residues. Trimming cost V 7 bases and J 2 bases; bases outside gene matches: 6. The CDR3: CASTEQGGNYGYTF. CDR3 nucleotide sequence: TGTGCCAGCACCGAACAGGGGGGCAACTATGGCTACACCTTC. Full variable domain (outside the CDR3, taken from reference TRBV2 and TRBJ1-2): EPEVTQTPSHQVTQMGQEVILRCVPISNHLYFYWYRQILGQKVEFLVSFYNNEISEKSEIFDDQFSVERPDGSNFTLKIRSTKLEDSAMYFCASTEQGGNYGYTFGSGTRLTVV.

This chain uses TRBV4-1 with TRBJ1-5; D is ambiguous. Between the trimmed V and J ends, which lost 0 bases and 0 bases, there was a span of 15 bases. Germline loops: CDR1 MGHRA, CDR2 YSYEKL. The CDR3 is made up of 18 amino acids. Here the CDR3 DNA reads TGCGCCAGCAGCCAAGAGAGGATAGACGGGAATAGCAATCAGCCCCAGCATTTT. Encoded protein: CASSQERIDGNSNQPQHF.

The chain carries TRBV30 and TRBJ2-7; 7 bases line up with TRBD1. The germline gives CDR1 GTSNPN, CDR2 SVGIG (reference sequence). There are 15 residues in the CDR3. The V segment lost 0 bases and the J segment 4 bases; nucleotides outside the gene matches: 9. The CDR3, as DNA: TGTGCCTGGAGTGTTAACACTAGGGGGCAATACGAGCAGTACTTC. Amino acids: CAWSVNTRGQYEQYF. Looking up the rest from reference TRBV30 and TRBJ2-7 gives the full variable domain: SQTIHQWPATLVQPVGSPLSLECTVEGTSNPNLYWYRQAAGRGLQLLFYSVGIGQISSEVPQNLSASRPQDRQFILSSKKLLLSDSGFYLCAWSVNTRGQYEQYFGPGTRLTVT.

The chain joins TRBV6-6 to TRBJ2-6, with unresolved D. V was clipped by 5 bases and J by 1 base, with 12 bases between them. The CDR3 has 16 residues. Germline assignment: CDR1 MNHNY and CDR2 SVGAGI (reference sequence). CDR3 bases: TGTGCCAGCAGTGCCCGGCGTCAGTCTGGGGCCAACGTCCTGACTTTC. Translated, it gives CASSARRQSGANVLTF.

This chain links TRBV11-2 with TRBJ2-1; TRBD2 aligns across 7 bases. The germline CDR1 and CDR2 sequences are SGHAT and FQNNGV. The V segment lost 5 bases and the J segment 1 base; nucleotides outside the gene matches: 14. The CDR3 is 18 residues long. CDR3 nucleotide sequence: TGTGCCAGCAGCGTATTGGGTCTGCGGGAGCCGTCCTACAATGAGCAGTTCTTC. Encoded protein: CASSVLGLREPSYNEQFF.

The gene calls are TRBV10-2 and TRBJ2-1; D may match TRBD1 or TRBD2 (5 bases each). V was trimmed by 4 bases and J by 6 bases, leaving 19 bases between them. Germline CDR1 WSHSY, CDR2 SAAADI. The CDR3 contains 16 residues. The CDR3 sequence is CASSAGPGGGSNEQFF. CDR3 DNA: TGCGCCAGCAGTGCCGGTCCGGGTGGGGGAAGCAATGAGCAGTTCTTC.

The V gene is TRBV29-1, the J gene TRBJ2-5; the D is unclear. Germline-derived CDR1 and CDR2 are SQVTM and ANQGSEA. The V and J ends lost 5 bases and 1 base respectively, with 11 bases between them. The CDR3 is 13 residues long. The CDR3: CSVTHLSQETQYF. For the CDR3, the DNA is TGCAGCGTTACCCATTTATCCCAAGAGACCCAGTACTTC.

This rearrangement joins TRBV9 to TRBJ1-3, with D unresolved. The CDR3 is 15 residues long. The germline V and J ends were trimmed by 0 bases and 0 bases, with 7 bases remaining between them. Germline CDR1 reads SGDLS; CDR2 reads YYNGEE. The chain's CDR3 is CASSVAPSSGNTIYF. The CDR3 DNA sequence: TGTGCCAGCAGCGTAGCACCAAGCTCTGGAAACACCATATATTTT.

The rearrangement joins TRBV27 to TRBJ1-6, with D maybe TRBD1 (5 bases). There are 17 residues in the CDR3. Germline V gene lookup returns CDR1 MNHEY and CDR2 SMNVEV (reference sequence). The V and J ends lost 3 bases and 7 bases respectively, with 19 bases between them. In nucleotides, the CDR3 is TGTGCCAGCAGTTTCCCCCCGAACCCGGGGGGAAATTCACCCCTCCACTTT. It codes for CASSFPPNPGGNSPLHF.

The rearrangement links TRBV5-1 to TRBJ1-6; maybe TRBD1 (6 bases). CDR3 length: 16 amino acids. Germline values: CDR1 SGHRS, CDR2 YFSETQ. V shed 5 bases and J shed 7 bases, with 19 bases lying between them. CDR3: CASRQERGGGNSPLHF. CDR3 DNA sequence: TGCGCCAGCAGACAAGAAAGGGGAGGGGGGAATTCACCCCTCCACTTT.

J is TRBJ2-6 and V is TRBV11-2; D gene unclear. CDR3 length: 15 amino acids. Trimming stripped 0 bases from V and 0 bases from J, with 3 bases between. CDR1 and CDR2 from the germline V gene are SGHAT and FQNNGV. CDR3 sequence reads: CASSLEPSGANVLTF. CDR3 bases: TGTGCCAGCAGCTTAGAACCCTCTGGGGCCAACGTCCTGACTTTC.

The V and J genes are TRBV7-9 and TRBJ2-7; D remains unclear. V lost 6 bases to trimming and J lost 5 bases, with 14 bases between them. CDR1 and CDR2 (germline): SEHNR, FQNEAQ (reference sequence). The CDR3 extends over 13 amino acids. The CDR3: CASSSVFEDEQYF. The CDR3 bases are TGTGCCAGCAGTTCGGTCTTTGAGGACGAGCAGTACTTC.

The rearrangement uses TRBV6-1 and TRBJ2-3; possibly TRBD1 or TRBD2 for D (6 bases each). V shed 4 bases and J shed 5 bases, with 19 bases lying between them. The CDR3 sequence is 16 residues long. Germline loops: CDR1 MNHNS, CDR2 SASEGT. This CDR3 reads CASSVLGGLSGDTQYF. As DNA, the CDR3 is TGTGCCAGCAGTGTCTTGGGGGGCCTTTCTGGAGATACGCAGTATTTT.

Here the CDR3 DNA reads TGTGCCAGCAGCTTAGGGCCCACGAGCACAGATACGCAGTATTTT. This gives the protein CASSLGPTSTDTQYF. This rearrangement joins TRBV7-3 to TRBJ2-3; D remains unclear. The germline V gene encodes CDR1 SGHTA and CDR2 FQGTGA. V shed 2 bases and J shed 0 bases, with 9 bases lying between them. The CDR3 extends over 15 amino acids.

CDR3 region: CASSIIPEGTGTNEQFF. In DNA form, the CDR3 reads TGCGCCAGCAGCATTATCCCGGAGGGGACAGGGACCAATGAGCAGTTCTTC. The rearrangement uses TRBV5-1 and TRBJ2-1; TRBD1 matches at 9 bases. The J segment lost 6 bases and the V segment lost 4 bases, leaving 14 bases of the junction unmatched. Germline assignment: CDR1 SGHRS and CDR2 YFSETQ. This CDR3 has 17 amino acids. Full variable domain (rest looked up from reference TRBV5-1 and TRBJ2-1): KAGVTQTPRYLIKTRGQQVTLSCSPISGHRSVSWYQQTPGQGLQFLFEYFSETQRNKGNFPGRFSGRQFSNSRSEMNVSTLELGDSALYLCASSIIPEGTGTNEQFFGPGTRLTVL.

With respect to this clone: One junction end does not reproduce the germline sequence, and a read error may be involved. This CDR3 is CASSLDRASNTGELFF. The CDR3 nucleotides are TGTGCCAGCAGCCTAGACAGGGCGAGTAACACCGGGGAGCTGTTTTTT. This chain connects TRBV11-2 to TRBJ2-2; 7 bases line up with TRBD1. Looked up from germline, CDR1 is SGHAT and CDR2 is FQNNGV. The CDR3 runs to 16 residues.

This chain joins TRBV4-3 and TRBJ2-3; tentatively, D is TRBD1 (6 bases). From germline, CDR1 is LGHNA and CDR2 YSLEER. The V end lost 0 bases, the J end lost 2 bases, and 12 bases lay between the germline ends. The CDR3 spans 16 residues. The CDR3 reads CASSQDHDRNTDTQYF. As DNA, the CDR3 is TGCGCCAGCAGCCAAGATCATGACAGGAACACAGATACGCAGTATTTT.

The chain carries TRBV4-1 and TRBJ2-5, with 11 bases that match TRBD2. The length of the CDR3 is 17 residues. Germline V gene data show CDR1 as MGHRA and CDR2 as YSYEKL. V lost 5 bases, J lost 2 bases, and 10 bases stayed unmatched. CDR3 in DNA: TGCGCCAGCAGCACTGGAAGTCTAGCGGGAGGTCAAGAGACCCAGTACTTC. Translated, it gives CASSTGSLAGGQETQYF.

The chain links TRBV9 to TRBJ2-1; a possible D gene is TRBD2 (6 bases). Looked up from germline, CDR1 is SGDLS and CDR2 is YYNGEE. The CDR3 runs 15 residues. The V gene lost 0 bases and the J gene lost 9 bases, with 16 bases spanning the gap. The CDR3 here is CASSVGVPGGSEQFF. For the CDR3, the DNA is TGTGCCAGCAGCGTAGGAGTTCCTGGAGGGAGTGAGCAGTTCTTC. Variable domain in full (rest from reference TRBV9 and TRBJ2-1): DSGVTQTPKHLITATGQRVTLRCSPRSGDLSVYWYQQSLDQGLQFLIQYYNGEERAKGNILERFSAQQFPDLHSELNLSSLELGDSALYFCASSVGVPGGSEQFFGPGTRLTVL.

The gene calls are TRBV20-1 and TRBJ1-1; unclear D gene. Germline CDR1 and CDR2: DFQATT and SNEGSKA (reference sequence). V was cut by 6 bases and J by 4 bases, with 9 bases left in between. The CDR3 consists of 11 residues. The CDR3 sequence: CSADGLTEAFF. The CDR3 DNA sequence: TGCAGTGCCGATGGGCTCACTGAAGCTTTCTTT.

The chain is built from TRBV7-2 and TRBJ1-3; D unclear. Trimming shortened V by 4 bases and J by 0 bases, and 16 bases separated the two germline ends. This CDR3 is 17 amino acids long. Germline V gives CDR1 SGHTA, CDR2 FQGNSA. Here the CDR3 DNA reads TGTGCCAGCAGCTCCAAGCTCACAGCGATCTCTGGAAACACCATATATTTT. Translation gives CASSSKLTAISGNTIYF.

The rearrangement joins TRBV30 to TRBJ2-7; 11 bases fit TRBD2. The CDR3 totals 16 residues. Germline V gives CDR1 GTSNPN, CDR2 SVGIG (reference sequence). J was trimmed by 6 bases and V by 3 bases; bases with no gene match: 13. DNA of the CDR3: TGTGCCTGGAGGGGTGGACGACTAGCGGGGCCCCGCGAGCAGTACTTC. The encoded protein is CAWRGGRLAGPREQYF.

The chain couples TRBV7-9 to TRBJ2-7, with no clear D. Germline assignment: CDR1 SEHNR and CDR2 FQNEAQ (reference sequence). V was shortened by 7 bases and J by 2 bases, with 6 bases between the two germline ends. This CDR3 is built from 11 residues. CDR3 DNA sequence: TGTGCCAGCACCAGGACCTACGAGCAGTACTTC. It translates to CASTRTYEQYF.

The CDR3 sequence is CSGQNNEQFF. As DNA, the CDR3 is TGCAGCGGACAAAACAATGAGCAGTTCTTC. The rearrangement uses TRBV29-1 and TRBJ2-1; D not resolved. V was pared by 7 bases and J by 5 bases, with 6 bases between. The CDR3 is 10 residues long. Looked up from germline, CDR1 is SQVTM and CDR2 is ANQGSEA.

The chain uses TRBV7-8 and TRBJ2-1; 15 bases line up with TRBD2. Trimming cost V 4 bases and J 8 bases; bases outside gene matches: 12. The CDR3 is 18 amino acids. Per the germline V gene, CDR1 is SGHVS and CDR2 is FQNEAQ. CDR3 amino acids: CASSSGLAGGPSLDEQFF. The CDR3 DNA is TGTGCCAGCAGCTCCGGACTAGCGGGAGGGCCCTCACTGGATGAGCAGTTCTTC.

The chain links TRBV6-5 to TRBJ1-2; 11 positions agree with TRBD1. Trimming cost V 5 bases and J 8 bases; bases outside gene matches: 7. Germline-derived CDR1 and CDR2 are MNHEY and SVGAGI. The CDR3 is 14 residues long. The chain's CDR3 is CASSTLGQGVGYTF. For the CDR3, the DNA is TGTGCCAGCAGTACCTTGGGACAGGGGGTGGGCTACACCTTC.

This rearrangement joins TRBV2 to TRBJ1-2; D unclear. The CDR3 covers 16 residues. CDR1 is SNHLY, CDR2 FYNNEI, per germline. V was pared by 6 bases and J by 2 bases, with 19 bases between. The CDR3, as DNA: TGTGCCAGCAGCCCCGCCCGAGGCAAACCAAACTATGGCTACACCTTC. Its translation is CASSPARGKPNYGYTF.

The rearrangement joins TRBV6-1 to TRBJ1-4; D perhaps matches TRBD1 (6 bases). Between the trimmed V and J ends, which lost 5 bases and 4 bases, there was a span of 8 bases. CDR1 is MNHNS and CDR2 is SASEGT in the germline V gene. The CDR3 is 13 amino acids. Written as DNA, the CDR3 is TGTGCCAGCAGTACAGGGCTTAATGAAAAACTGTTTTTT. It specifies CASSTGLNEKLFF.